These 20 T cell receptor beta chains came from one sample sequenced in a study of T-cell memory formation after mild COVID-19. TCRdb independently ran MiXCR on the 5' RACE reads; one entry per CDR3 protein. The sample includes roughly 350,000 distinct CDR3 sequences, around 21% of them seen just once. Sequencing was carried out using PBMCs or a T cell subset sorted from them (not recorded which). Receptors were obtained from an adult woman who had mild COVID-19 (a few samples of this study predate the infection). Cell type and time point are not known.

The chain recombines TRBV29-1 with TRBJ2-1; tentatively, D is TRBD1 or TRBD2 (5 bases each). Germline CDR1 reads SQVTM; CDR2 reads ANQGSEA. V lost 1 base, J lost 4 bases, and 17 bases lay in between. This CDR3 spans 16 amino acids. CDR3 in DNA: TGCAGCGTTGAAGTGGGACGAGCCCCGTCTTACAATGAGCAGTTCTTC. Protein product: CSVEVGRAPSYNEQFF.

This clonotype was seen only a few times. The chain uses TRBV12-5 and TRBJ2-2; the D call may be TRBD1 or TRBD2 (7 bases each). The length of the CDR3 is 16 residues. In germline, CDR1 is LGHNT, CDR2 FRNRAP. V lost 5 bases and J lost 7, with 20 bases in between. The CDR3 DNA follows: TGTGCTAGTGGTCGCCAGGGGGAGCGGGGTATCGGGGAGCTGTTTTTT. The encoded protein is CASGRQGERGIGELFF.

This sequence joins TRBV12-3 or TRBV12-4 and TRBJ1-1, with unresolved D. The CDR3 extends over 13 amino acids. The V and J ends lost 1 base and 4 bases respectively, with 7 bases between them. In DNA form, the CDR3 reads TGTGCCAGCAGTTTAGAGACGTCCACTGAAGCTTTCTTT. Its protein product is CASSLETSTEAFF.

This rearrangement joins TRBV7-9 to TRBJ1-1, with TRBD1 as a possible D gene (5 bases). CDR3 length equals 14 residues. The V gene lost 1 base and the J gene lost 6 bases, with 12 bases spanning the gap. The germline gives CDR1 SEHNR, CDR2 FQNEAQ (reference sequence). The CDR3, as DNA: TGTGCCAGCAGCTTAGAGGGCAGGGTGGCTGAAGCTTTCTTT. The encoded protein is CASSLEGRVAEAFF.

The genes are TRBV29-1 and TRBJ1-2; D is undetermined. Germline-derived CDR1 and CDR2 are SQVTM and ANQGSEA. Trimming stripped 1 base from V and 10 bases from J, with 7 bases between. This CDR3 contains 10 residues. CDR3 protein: CSVEGPVYTF. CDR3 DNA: TGCAGCGTTGAAGGCCCAGTCTACACCTTC.

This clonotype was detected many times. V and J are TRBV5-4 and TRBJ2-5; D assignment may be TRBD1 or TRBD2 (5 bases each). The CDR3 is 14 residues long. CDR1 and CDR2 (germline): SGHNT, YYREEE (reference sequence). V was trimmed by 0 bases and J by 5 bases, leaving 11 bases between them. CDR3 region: CASSLERGRETQYF. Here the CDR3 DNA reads TGTGCCAGCAGCTTGGAGAGGGGCCGTGAGACCCAGTACTTC.

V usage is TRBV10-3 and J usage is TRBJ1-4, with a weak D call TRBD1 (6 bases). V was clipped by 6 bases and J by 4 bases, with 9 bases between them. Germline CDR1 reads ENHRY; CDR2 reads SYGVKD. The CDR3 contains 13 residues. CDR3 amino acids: CAIRGQLNEKLFF. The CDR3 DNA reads TGTGCCATCAGAGGACAGCTTAATGAAAAACTGTTTTTT.

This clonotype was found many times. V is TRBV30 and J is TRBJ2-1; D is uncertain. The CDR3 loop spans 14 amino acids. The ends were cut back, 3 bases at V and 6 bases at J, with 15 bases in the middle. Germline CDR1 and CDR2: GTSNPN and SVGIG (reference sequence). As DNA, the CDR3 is TGTGCCTGGAGGGCCCTCGGACGGACCAATGAGCAGTTCTTC. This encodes CAWRALGRTNEQFF.

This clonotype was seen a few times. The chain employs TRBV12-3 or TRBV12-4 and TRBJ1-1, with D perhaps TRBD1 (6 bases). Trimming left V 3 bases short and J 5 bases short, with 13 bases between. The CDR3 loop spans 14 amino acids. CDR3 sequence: CASSLGARETEAFF. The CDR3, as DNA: TGTGCCAGCAGTTTGGGGGCCAGGGAGACTGAAGCTTTCTTT.

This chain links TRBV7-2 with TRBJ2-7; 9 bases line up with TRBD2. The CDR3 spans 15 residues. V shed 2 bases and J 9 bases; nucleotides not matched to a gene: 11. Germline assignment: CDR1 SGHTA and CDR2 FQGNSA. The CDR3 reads CASSLLRTSAFGQYF. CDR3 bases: TGTGCCAGCAGCTTACTTAGGACTAGCGCATTCGGGCAGTACTTC.

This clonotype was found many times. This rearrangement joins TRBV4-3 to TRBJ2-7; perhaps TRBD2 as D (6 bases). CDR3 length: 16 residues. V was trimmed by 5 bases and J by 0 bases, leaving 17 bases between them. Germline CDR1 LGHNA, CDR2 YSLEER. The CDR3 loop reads CASSVWGGAGSYEQYF. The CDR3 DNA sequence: TGCGCCAGCAGCGTATGGGGCGGGGCCGGCTCCTACGAGCAGTACTTC.

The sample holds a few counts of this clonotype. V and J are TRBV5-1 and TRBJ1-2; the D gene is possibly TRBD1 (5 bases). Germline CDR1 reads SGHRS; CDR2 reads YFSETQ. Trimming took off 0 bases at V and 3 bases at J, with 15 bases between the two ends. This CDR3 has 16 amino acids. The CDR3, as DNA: TGCGCCAGCAGCTTGGCGGGGTCCAGGGTCGACTATGGCTACACCTTC. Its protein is CASSLAGSRVDYGYTF.

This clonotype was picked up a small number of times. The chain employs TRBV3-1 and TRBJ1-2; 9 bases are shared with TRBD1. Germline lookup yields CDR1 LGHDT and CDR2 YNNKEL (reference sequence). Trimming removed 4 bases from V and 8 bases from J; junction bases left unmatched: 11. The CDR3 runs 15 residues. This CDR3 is CASSRGDRASGGYTF. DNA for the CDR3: TGTGCCAGCAGCCGCGGGGACAGGGCATCGGGGGGCTACACCTTC.

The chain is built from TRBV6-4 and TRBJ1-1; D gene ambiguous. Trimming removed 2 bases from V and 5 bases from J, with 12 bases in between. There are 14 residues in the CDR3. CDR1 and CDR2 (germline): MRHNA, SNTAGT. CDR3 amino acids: CASSDQPGSTEAFF. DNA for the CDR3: TGTGCCAGCAGTGACCAGCCGGGTTCTACTGAAGCTTTCTTT.

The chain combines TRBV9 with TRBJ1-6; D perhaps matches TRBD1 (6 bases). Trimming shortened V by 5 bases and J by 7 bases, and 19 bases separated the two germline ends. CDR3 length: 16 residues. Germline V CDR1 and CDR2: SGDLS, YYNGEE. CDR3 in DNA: TGTGCCAGCAGTCCACCGGGGGCCTCAGGGAATTCACCCCTCCACTTT. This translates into CASSPPGASGNSPLHF.

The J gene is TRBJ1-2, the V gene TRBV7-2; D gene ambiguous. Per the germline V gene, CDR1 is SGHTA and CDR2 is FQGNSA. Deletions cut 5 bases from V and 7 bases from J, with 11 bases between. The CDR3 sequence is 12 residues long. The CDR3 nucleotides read TGTGCCAGCAGCCCGGTAGGGAGTGGCTACACCTTC. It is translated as CASSPVGSGYTF. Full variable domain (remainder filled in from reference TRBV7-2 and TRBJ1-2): GAGVSQSPSNKVTEKGKDVELRCDPISGHTALYWYRQSLGQGLEFLIYFQGNSAPDKSGLPSDRFSAERTGGSVSTLTIQRTQQEDSAVYLCASSPVGSGYTFGSGTRLTVV.

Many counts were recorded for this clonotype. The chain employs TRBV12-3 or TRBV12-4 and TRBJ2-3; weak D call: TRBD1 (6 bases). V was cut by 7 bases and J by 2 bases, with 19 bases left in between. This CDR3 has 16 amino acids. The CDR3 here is CASNRQRNRVTDTQYF. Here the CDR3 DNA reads TGTGCCAGCAACCGCCAGAGGAACAGGGTCACAGATACGCAGTATTTT.

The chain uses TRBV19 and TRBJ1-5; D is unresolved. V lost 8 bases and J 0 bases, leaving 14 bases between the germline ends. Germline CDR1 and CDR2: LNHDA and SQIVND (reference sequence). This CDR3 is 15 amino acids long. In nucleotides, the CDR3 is TGTGCCAGTCGGACGGAGAGCTATAGCAATCAGCCCCAGCATTTT. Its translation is CASRTESYSNQPQHF.

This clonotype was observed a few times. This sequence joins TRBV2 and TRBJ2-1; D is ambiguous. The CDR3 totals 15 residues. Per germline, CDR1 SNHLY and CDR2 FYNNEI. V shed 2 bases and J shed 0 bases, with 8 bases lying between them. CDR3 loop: CASSELAASYNEQFF. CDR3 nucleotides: TGTGCCAGCAGTGAATTAGCAGCCTCCTACAATGAGCAGTTCTTC.

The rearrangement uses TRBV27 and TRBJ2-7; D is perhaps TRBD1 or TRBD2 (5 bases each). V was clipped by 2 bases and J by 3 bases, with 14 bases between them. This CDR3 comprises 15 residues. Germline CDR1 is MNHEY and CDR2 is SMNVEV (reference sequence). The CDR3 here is CASSLRAGTIYEQYF. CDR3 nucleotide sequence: TGTGCCAGCAGTTTAAGGGCAGGGACCATCTACGAGCAGTACTTC.